This T cell receptor beta chain comes out of a study of blood T cell repertoires in COVID-19. Trimming shortened V by 1 base and J by 1 base, and 18 bases separated the two germline ends. Per germline, CDR1 SGHNT and CDR2 YENEEA. This CDR3 region has 18 residues. Profiled with immunoSEQ multiplex PCR; TCRdb holds only in-frame clones, not every one. The data show about 300,000 clones, with 86% seen just once and 4% to 5% held by the top ten. The origin of this receptor is a man aged 30 to 39 who had recovered from COVID-19. The gene calls are TRBV11-3 and TRBJ2-3; D is undetermined. The source material was PBMCs or T cells enriched from blood (not recorded which). The CDR3 spells CASSLAKRRVEGTDTQYF. The CDR3 DNA reads TGTGCCAGCAGCTTAGCAAAAAGGCGTGTTGAGGGCACAGATACGCAGTATTTT.